The present entry profiles one TCR beta chain with its context. After template switching added a universal primer site, the resulting cDNA carried unique molecular identifiers. TCRdb redid the calling of the 5' RACE reads with MiXCR, one entry per CDR3 protein. Of around 650,000 distinct CDR3 sequences in the sample, 7% to 7.5% were seen once. These data belong to a study of identical twins. The germline V gene has CDR1 SGHRS and CDR2 YFSETQ. V lost 0 bases to trimming and J lost 0 bases, with 8 bases between them. The CDR3 totals 15 residues. The same data also went into a second study, on yellow fever vaccine responses in identical twins.

V gene TRBV5-1 combines with J gene TRBJ2-3; unclear D gene. The source is a woman aged 18-29 years in good health. Sequencing used PBMCs. For the CDR3, the DNA is TGCGCCAGCAGCTTGGTGATCCAGAGCACAGATACGCAGTATTTT. Translating it yields CASSLVIQSTDTQYF.